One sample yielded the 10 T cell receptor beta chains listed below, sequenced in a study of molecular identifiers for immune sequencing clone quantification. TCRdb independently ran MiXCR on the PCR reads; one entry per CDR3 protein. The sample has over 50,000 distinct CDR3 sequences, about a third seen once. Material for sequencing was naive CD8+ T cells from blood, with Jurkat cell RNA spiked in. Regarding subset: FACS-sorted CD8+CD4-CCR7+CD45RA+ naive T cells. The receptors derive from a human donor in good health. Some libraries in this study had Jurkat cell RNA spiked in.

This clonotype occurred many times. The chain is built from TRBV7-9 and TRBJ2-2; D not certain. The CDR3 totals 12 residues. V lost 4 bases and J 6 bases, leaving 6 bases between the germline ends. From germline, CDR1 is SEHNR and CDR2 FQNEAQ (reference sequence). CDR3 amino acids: CASSYVPGELFF. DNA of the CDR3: TGTGCCAGCAGCTACGTCCCCGGGGAGCTGTTTTTT.

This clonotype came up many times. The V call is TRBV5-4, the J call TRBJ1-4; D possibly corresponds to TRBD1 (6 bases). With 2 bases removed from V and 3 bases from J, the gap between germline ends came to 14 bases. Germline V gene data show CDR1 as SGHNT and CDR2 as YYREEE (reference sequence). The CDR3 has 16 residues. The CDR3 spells CASSFYRVAANEKLFF. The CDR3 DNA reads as TGTGCCAGCAGCTTTTACAGGGTCGCTGCTAATGAAAAACTGTTTTTT.

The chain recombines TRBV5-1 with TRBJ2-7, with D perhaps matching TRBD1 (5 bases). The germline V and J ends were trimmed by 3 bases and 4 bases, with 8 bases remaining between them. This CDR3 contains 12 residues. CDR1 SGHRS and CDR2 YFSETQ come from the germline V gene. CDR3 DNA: TGCGCCAGCAGCTCAGGGATGTACGAGCAGTACTTC. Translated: CASSSGMYEQYF.

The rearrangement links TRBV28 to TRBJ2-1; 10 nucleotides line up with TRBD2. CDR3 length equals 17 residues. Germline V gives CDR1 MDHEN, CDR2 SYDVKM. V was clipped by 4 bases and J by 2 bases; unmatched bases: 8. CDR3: CASSSFFSGRAYNEQFF. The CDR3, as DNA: TGTGCCAGCAGTTCTTTCTTCAGCGGGAGGGCCTACAATGAGCAGTTCTTC.

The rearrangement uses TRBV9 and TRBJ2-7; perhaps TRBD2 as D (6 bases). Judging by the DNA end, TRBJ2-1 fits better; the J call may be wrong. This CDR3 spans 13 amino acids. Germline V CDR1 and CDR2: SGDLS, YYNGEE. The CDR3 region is CASSLHGGGEQFF. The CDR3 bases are TGTGCCAGCAGCCTCCACGGGGGTGGGGAGCAGTTCTTC.

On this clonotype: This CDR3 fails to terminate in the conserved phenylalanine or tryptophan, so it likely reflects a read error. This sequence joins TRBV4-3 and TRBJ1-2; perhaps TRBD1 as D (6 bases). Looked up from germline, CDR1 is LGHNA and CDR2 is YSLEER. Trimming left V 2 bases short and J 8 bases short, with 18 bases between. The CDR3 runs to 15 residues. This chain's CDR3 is CASSQNGQLQPGYTY. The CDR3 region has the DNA TGCGCCAGCAGCCAAAATGGACAGTTACAACCCGGCTACACCTAC.

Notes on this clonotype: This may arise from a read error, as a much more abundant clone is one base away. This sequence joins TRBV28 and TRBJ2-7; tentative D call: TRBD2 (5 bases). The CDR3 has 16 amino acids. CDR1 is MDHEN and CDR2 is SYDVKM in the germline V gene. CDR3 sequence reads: CASSPTRTPRGYDQYF. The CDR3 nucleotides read TGTGCCAGCAGTCCAACCCGGACCCCCCGGGGATACGATCAGTACTTC. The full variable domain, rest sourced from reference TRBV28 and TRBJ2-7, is DVKVTQSSRYLVKRTGEKVFLECVQDMDHENMFWYRQDPGLGLRLIYFSYDVKMKEKGDIPEGYSVSREKKERFSLILESASTNQTSMYLCASSPTRTPRGYDQYFGPGTRLTVT.

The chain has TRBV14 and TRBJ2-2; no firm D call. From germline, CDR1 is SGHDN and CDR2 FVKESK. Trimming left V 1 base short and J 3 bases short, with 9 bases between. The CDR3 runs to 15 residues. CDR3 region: CASSQGVVYTGELFF. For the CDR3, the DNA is TGTGCCAGCAGCCAAGGAGTGGTCTACACCGGGGAGCTGTTTTTT.

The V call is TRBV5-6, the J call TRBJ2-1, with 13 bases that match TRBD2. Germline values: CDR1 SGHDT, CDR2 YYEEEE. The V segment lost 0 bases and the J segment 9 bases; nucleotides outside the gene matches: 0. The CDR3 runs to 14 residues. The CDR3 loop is CASSLGLAGGEQFF. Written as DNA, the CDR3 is TGTGCCAGCAGCTTGGGACTAGCGGGAGGTGAGCAGTTCTTC.

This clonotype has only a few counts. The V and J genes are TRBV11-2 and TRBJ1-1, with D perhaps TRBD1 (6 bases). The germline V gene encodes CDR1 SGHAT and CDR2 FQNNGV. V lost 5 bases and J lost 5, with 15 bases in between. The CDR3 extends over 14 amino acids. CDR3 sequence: CASSPAGARTEAFF. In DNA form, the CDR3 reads TGTGCCAGCAGCCCGGCAGGGGCCCGGACTGAAGCTTTCTTT.